This T cell receptor (beta chain) was captured in a study of blood T cell repertoires in COVID-19 (dated by TCRdb to about 2020). Study-wide context: The collaborator samples originated in the United States, Italy and Spain and spanned the acute and convalescent phases of COVID-19. The dataset comprised deeply sampled blood TCRbeta repertoires from subjects exposed to, actively infected with, or recovered from COVID-19. Where available, HLA class I and class II types were obtained from metadata supplied by the sample provider rather than from assay-based typing. The prospective study material was composed of cDNA or gDNA derived from T cells, B-cell-depleted T cells, or PBMCs. The sample metadata nearly always contained a de-identified subject ID, COVID-19 status, age in years and sex. The samples were drawn from two sources: the first 160 participants of the ongoing ImmuneRACE study, and 1,200 or so subjects contributed by 6 global collaborators. A freely available public database, intended as a resource for researchers studying the immune response to SARS-CoV-2, is where the repertoires were released.

The immunoSEQ Assay, a bias-controlled multiplex PCR, was used to amplify TCRbeta CDR3 regions from genomic DNA. Concerning the study's data processing: The number of nucleated cells in each sample was estimated by amplification of reference gene primers within the assay. To quantify the absolute abundance of each unique TCRbeta CDR3 rearrangement, sequence reads were collapsed and filtered. For each sample, productive Simpson clonality was calculated by taking the square root of Simpson's diversity index across productive rearrangements. Held by TCRdb, this immuneACCESS table contains in-frame sequences only and omits some clones. Under half of the omission traces to an unresolved V gene where checked; the cause of the rest is unknown. V and J calls and clone size follow that table, whereas D and trimming were derived from the DNA. The sample table shows 290,000 or so clones, and about 88% are seen once. 1.3% of the sample comes from the top ten.

The germline V gene specifies ENHRY as CDR1 and SYGVKD as CDR2. The CDR3 numbers 15 residues from cysteine through phenylalanine. The only DNA kept is the CDR3, 45 bases in frame from the first base. Collaborating institutions collected whole blood in K2EDTA tubes following their own protocols. Collaborator samples were shipped for TCRbeta analysis as frozen whole blood, isolated PBMCs, or DNA extracted from either sample type. A word on this clone: Its antigen has not been determined. The junction does not match germline at one end; this may be a read error.

The full study reports these points: Clinical and demographic metadata were provided uncurated, with the amount varying by source and participant.

In this chain, TRBV10-3 is recombined with TRBJ2-3, with 11 bases matching TRBD2. This TCR derives from a man between 70 and 80 years old with acute or convalescent COVID-19. Source material: peripheral blood. The CDR3 loop reads CAIRELAGGDDTQYF. In nucleotide form, the sequence is TGTGCCATCAGGGAGTTAGCGGGGGGGGATGATACGCAGTATTTT.